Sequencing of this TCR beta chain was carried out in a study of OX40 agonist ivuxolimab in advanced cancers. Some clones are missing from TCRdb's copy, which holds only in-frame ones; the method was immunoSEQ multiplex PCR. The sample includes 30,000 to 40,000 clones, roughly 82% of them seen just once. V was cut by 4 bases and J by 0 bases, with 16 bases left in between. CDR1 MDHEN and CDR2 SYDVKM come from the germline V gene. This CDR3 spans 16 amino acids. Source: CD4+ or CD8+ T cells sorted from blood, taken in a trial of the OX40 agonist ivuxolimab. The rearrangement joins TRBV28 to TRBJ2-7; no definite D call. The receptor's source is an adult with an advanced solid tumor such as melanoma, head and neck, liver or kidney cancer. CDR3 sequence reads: CASSSSKKAFSYEQYF. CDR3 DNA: TGTGCCAGCAGTTCCTCCAAGAAAGCTTTCTCCTACGAGCAGTACTTC. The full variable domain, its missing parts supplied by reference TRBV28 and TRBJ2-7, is DVKVTQSSRYLVKRTGEKVFLECVQDMDHENMFWYRQDPGLGLRLIYFSYDVKMKEKGDIPEGYSVSREKKERFSLILESASTNQTSMYLCASSSSKKAFSYEQYFGPGTRLTVT.